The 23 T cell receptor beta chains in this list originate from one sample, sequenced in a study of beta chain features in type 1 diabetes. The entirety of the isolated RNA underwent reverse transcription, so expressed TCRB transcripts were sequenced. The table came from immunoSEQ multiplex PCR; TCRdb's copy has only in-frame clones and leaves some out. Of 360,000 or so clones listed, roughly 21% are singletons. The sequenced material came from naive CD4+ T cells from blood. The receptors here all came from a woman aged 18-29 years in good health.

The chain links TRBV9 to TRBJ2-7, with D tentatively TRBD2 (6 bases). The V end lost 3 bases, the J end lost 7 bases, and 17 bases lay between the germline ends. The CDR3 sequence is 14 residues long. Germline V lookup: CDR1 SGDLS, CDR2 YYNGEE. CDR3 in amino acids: CASSEDWEAGEQYF. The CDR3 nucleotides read TGTGCCAGCAGCGAGGACTGGGAGGCGGGGGAGCAGTACTTC. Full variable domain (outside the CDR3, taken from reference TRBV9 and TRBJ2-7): DSGVTQTPKHLITATGQRVTLRCSPRSGDLSVYWYQQSLDQGLQFLIQYYNGEERAKGNILERFSAQQFPDLHSELNLSSLELGDSALYFCASSEDWEAGEQYFGPGTRLTVT.

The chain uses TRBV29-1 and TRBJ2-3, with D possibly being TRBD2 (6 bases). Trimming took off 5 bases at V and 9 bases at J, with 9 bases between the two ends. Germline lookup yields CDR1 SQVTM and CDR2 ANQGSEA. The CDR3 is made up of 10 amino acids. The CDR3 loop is CSVREMTQYF. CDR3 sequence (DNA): TGCAGCGTTCGGGAGATGACGCAGTATTTT.

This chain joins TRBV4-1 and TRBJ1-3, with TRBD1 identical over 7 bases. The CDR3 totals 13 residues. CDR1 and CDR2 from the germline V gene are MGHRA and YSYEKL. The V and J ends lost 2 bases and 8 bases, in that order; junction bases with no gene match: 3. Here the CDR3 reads CASSQTGAHTIYF. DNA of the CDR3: TGCGCCAGCAGCCAAACAGGGGCTCACACCATATATTTT.

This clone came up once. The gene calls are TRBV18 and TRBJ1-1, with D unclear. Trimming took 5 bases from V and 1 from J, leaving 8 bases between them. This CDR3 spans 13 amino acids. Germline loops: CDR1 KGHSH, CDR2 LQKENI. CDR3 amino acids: CASSDGQNTEAFF. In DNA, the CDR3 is TGTGCCAGCTCAGATGGCCAGAACACTGAAGCTTTCTTT.

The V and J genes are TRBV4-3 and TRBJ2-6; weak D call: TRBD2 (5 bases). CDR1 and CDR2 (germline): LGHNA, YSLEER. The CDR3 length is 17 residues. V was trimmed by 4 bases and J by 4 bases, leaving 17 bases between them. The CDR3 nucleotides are TGCGCCAGCAGCCCCCACGGAGGAGTCTCCGGGGCCAACGTCCTGACTTTC. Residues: CASSPHGGVSGANVLTF.

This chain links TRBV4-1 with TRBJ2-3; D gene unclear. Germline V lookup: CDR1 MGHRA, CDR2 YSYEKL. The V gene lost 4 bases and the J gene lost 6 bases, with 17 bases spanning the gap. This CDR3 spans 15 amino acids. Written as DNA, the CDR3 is TGCGCCAGCAGCCTAACAGCCATACCTGGGGATACGCAGTATTTT. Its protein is CASSLTAIPGDTQYF.

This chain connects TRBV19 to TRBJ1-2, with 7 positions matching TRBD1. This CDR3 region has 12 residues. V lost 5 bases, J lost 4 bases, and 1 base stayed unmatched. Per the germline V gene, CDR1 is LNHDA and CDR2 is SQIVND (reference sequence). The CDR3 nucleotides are TGTGCCAGTAGTTGGGACAGCTATGGCTACACCTTC. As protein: CASSWDSYGYTF. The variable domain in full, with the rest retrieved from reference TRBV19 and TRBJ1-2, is DGGITQSPKYLFRKEGQNVTLSCEQNLNHDAMYWYRQDPGQGLRLIYYSQIVNDFQKGDIAEGYSVSREKKESFPLTVTSAQKNPTAFYLCASSWDSYGYTFGSGTRLTVV.

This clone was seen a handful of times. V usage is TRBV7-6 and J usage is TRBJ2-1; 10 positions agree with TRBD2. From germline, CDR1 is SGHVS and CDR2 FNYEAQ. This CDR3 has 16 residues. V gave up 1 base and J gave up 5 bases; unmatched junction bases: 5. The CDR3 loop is CASSLVAGGGDNEQFF. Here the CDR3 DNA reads TGTGCCAGCAGCTTAGTAGCGGGAGGTGGGGACAATGAGCAGTTCTTC. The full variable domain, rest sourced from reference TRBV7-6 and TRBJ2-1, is GAGVSQSPRYKVTKRGQDVALRCDPISGHVSLYWYRQALGQGPEFLTYFNYEAQQDKSGLPNDRFSAERPEGSISTLTIQRTEQRDSAMYRCASSLVAGGGDNEQFFGPGTRLTVL.

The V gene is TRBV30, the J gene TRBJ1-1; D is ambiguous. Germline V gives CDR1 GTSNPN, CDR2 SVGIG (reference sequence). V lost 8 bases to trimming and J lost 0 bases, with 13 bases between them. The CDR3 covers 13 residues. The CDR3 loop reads CAQQAVLNTEAFF. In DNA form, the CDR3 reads TGTGCCCAGCAGGCAGTATTGAACACTGAAGCTTTCTTT.

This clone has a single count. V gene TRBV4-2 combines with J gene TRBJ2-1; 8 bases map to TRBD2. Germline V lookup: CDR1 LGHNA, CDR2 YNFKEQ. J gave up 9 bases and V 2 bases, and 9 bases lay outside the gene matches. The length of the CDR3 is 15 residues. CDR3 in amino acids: CASSQLAGLRGEQFF. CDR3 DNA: TGTGCCAGCAGCCAACTAGCGGGTCTCCGCGGTGAGCAGTTCTTC.

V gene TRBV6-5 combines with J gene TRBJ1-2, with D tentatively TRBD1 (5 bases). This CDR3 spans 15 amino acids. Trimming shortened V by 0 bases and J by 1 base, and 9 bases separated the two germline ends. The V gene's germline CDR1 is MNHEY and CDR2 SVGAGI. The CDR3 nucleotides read TGTGCCAGCAGTTACTCTCCCGACAGTAACTATGGCTACACCTTC. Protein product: CASSYSPDSNYGYTF.

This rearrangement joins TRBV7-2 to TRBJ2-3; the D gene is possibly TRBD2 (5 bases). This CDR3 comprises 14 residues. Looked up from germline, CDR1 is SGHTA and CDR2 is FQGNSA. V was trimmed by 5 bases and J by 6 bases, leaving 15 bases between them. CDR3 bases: TGTGCCAGCAGCCTAAAGAGGGCCCGGGATACGCAGTATTTT. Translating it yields CASSLKRARDTQYF.

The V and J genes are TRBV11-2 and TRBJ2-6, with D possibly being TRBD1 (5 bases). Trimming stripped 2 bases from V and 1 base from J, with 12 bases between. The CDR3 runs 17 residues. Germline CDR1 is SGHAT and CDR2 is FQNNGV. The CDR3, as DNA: TGTGCCAGCAGCTTAAAGGGGCTCTATTCTGGGGCCAACGTCCTGACTTTC. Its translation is CASSLKGLYSGANVLTF.

CDR3 bases: TGTGCCAGCAGTGAATTTGACACCCCGGCGGAGACCCAGTACTTC. Translating it yields CASSEFDTPAETQYF. The V and J genes are TRBV25-1 and TRBJ2-5; the D is unclear. Germline assignment: CDR1 MGHDK and CDR2 SYGVNS. CDR3 length: 15 residues. V was cut by 1 base and J by 5 bases, with 14 bases left in between.

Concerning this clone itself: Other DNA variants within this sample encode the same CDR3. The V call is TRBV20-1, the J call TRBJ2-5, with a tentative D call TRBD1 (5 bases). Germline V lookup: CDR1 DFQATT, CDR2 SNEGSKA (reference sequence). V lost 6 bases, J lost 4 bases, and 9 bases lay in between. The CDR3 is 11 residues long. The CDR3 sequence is CSAGQGETQYF. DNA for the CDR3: TGCAGTGCCGGTCAGGGAGAGACCCAGTACTTC.

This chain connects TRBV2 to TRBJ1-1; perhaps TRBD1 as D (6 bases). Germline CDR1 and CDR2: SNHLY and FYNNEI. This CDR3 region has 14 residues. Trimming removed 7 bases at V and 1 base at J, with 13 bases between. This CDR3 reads CASKSTGRNTEAFF. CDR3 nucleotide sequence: TGTGCCAGCAAGTCGACAGGACGGAACACTGAAGCTTTCTTT.

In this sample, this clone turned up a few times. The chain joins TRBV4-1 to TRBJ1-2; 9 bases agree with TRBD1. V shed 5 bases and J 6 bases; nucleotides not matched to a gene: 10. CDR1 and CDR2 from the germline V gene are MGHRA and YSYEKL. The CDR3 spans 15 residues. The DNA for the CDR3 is TGCGCCAGCAGCGCTCTAGGGACAGGGATTAATGGCTACACCTTC. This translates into CASSALGTGINGYTF.

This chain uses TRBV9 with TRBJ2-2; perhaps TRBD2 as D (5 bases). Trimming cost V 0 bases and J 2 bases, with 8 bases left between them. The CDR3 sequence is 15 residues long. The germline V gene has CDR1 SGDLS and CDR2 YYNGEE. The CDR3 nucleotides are TGTGCCAGCAGCGTAGGAGGGTCCAACACCGGGGAGCTGTTTTTT. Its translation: CASSVGGSNTGELFF.

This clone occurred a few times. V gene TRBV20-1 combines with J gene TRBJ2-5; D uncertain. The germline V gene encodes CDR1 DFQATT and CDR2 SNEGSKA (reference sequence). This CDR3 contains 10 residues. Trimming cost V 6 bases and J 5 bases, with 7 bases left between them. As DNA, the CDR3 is TGCAGTGCCGCGGAGGAGACCCAGTACTTC. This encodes CSAAEETQYF.

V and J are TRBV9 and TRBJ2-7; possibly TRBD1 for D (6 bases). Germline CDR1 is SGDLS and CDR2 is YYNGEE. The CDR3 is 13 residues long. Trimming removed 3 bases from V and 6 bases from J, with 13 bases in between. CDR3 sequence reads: CASSASQGLEQYF. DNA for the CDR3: TGTGCCAGCAGCGCCTCACAGGGCCTCGAGCAGTACTTC.

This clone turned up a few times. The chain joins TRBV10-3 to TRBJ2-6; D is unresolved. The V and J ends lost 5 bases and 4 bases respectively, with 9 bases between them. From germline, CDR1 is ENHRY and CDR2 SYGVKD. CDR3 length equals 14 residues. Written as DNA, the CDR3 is TGTGCCATCAGTCCCGGGTTGGGGGCCAACGTCCTGACTTTC. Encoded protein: CAISPGLGANVLTF.

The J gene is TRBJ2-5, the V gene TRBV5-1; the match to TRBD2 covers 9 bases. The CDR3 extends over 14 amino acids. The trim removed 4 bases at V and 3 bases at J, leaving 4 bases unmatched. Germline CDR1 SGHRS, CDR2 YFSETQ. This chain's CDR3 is CASSVGTSKETQYF. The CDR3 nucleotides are TGCGCCAGCAGCGTGGGGACTAGCAAAGAGACCCAGTACTTC. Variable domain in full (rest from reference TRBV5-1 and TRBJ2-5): KAGVTQTPRYLIKTRGQQVTLSCSPISGHRSVSWYQQTPGQGLQFLFEYFSETQRNKGNFPGRFSGRQFSNSRSEMNVSTLELGDSALYLCASSVGTSKETQYFGPGTRLLVL.

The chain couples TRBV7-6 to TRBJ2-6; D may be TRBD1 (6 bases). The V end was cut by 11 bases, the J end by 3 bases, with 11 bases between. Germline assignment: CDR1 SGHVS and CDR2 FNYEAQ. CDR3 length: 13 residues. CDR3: CAFRGFGANVLTF. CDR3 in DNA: TGTGCCTTCAGGGGATTTGGGGCCAACGTCCTGACTTTC.